Listed here are 5 T cell receptor beta chains from one sample, sequenced in a study of blood T cells in healthy people across ages. The authors ran a second PCR of about 7 to 11 cycles using a sample-barcoded 5' primer and a J-beta primer mix. MiXCR, applied by TCRdb to the 5' RACE reads, yields one record per CDR3 protein. The table records about 1.8 million distinct CDR3 sequences, less than 50% of them present only once. Sequencing used blood. Receptors originate from a woman aged 40 to 50 in good health.

The rearrangement uses TRBV7-2 and TRBJ2-3; 8 nucleotides align to TRBD2. V trimming: 5 bases; J trimming: 1 base; junction bases outside the gene matches: 5. The CDR3 totals 15 residues. Germline V lookup: CDR1 SGHTA, CDR2 FQGNSA. The CDR3 loop reads CASSPVAGRTDTQYF. The CDR3 DNA reads TGTGCCAGCAGCCCTGTAGCGGGGCGCACAGATACGCAGTATTTT.

This rearrangement joins TRBV5-4 to TRBJ1-2; perhaps TRBD1 as D (5 bases). The V end lost 7 bases, the J end lost 1 base, and 11 bases lay between the germline ends. CDR3 size: 13 residues. Per germline, CDR1 SGHNT and CDR2 YYREEE (reference sequence). The CDR3 is CASGRGNNYGYTF. Written as DNA, the CDR3 is TGTGCCAGCGGTAGGGGAAATAACTATGGCTACACCTTC. Complete variable domain (other parts from reference TRBV5-4 and TRBJ1-2): ETGVTQSPTHLIKTRGQQVTLRCSSQSGHNTVSWYQQALGQGPQFIFQYYREEENGRGNFPPRFSGLQFPNYSSELNVNALELDDSALYLCASGRGNNYGYTFGSGTRLTVV.

Only a few counts were recorded for this clonotype. The gene calls are TRBV13 and TRBJ2-3; 11 nucleotides match TRBD2. Looked up from germline, CDR1 is PRHDT and CDR2 is FYEKMQ (reference sequence). This CDR3 region has 15 residues. V lost 5 bases, J lost 2 bases, and 3 bases stayed unmatched. CDR3 residues: CASSTSGGLTDTQYF. The CDR3 DNA reads TGTGCCAGCAGCACTAGCGGGGGTCTCACAGATACGCAGTATTTT.

The rearrangement links TRBV12-3 or TRBV12-4 to TRBJ1-5; possible D gene TRBD1, 6 bases. The V end lost 2 bases, the J end lost 3 bases, and 11 bases lay between the germline ends. The CDR3 has 15 amino acids. CDR3 sequence reads: CASSLKQGLNQPQHF. The DNA of the CDR3 is TGTGCCAGCAGTTTAAAACAGGGCCTCAATCAGCCCCAGCATTTT.

The gene calls are TRBV6-5 and TRBJ2-7; no firm D call. The J call may not be correct, given that the DNA end is closer to TRBJ2-5. Germline CDR1 reads MNHEY; CDR2 reads SVGAGI. CDR3 length equals 15 residues. CDR3 amino acids: CASSYELSSIVTQYF. The CDR3 coding sequence is TGTGCCAGCAGTTATGAGCTAAGCTCCATTGTGACCCAGTACTTC.